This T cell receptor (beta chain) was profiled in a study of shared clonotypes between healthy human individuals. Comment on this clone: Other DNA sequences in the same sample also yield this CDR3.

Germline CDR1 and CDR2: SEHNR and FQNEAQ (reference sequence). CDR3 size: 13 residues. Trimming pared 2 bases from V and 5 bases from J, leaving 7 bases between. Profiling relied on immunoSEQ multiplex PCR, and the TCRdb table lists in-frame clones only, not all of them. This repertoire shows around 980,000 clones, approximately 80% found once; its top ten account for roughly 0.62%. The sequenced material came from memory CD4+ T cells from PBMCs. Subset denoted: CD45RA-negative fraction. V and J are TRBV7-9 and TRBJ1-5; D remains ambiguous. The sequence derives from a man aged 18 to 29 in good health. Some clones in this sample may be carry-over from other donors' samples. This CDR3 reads CASSLRRDQPQHF. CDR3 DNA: TGTGCCAGCAGCTTAAGACGGGATCAGCCCCAGCATTTT.